These T cell receptor beta chains were read from a single sample in a study of vaccination and CD4 T cells after COVID-19. TCRdb used MiXCR to reprocess the PCR reads, holding one entry per CDR3 protein. The data contain about 18,000 distinct CDR3 sequences, 55% to 80% of them singletons. Sequences were derived from CD4+ T cells from blood, sampled after SARS-CoV-2 vaccination. The receptors come from a human donor who had recovered from COVID-19. CDR3s include the opening cysteine and the closing phenylalanine or tryptophan. The order of the fields is D gene, clone size, V gene, J gene, CDR3 protein, CDR3 DNA. D genes are given only for firm matches. Size is omitted from some rows. Given values are once, few, many or a class for expanded clones.

.	.	TRBV27	TRBJ1-6	CASSTRSLTHSYNSPLHF	TGTGCCAGCAGTACCCGATCTCTAACGCACTCCTATAATTCACCCCTCCACTTT
.	few	TRBV25-1	TRBJ1-4	CASSENPGTDEKLFF	TGTGCCAGCAGTGAGAACCCCGGGACGGATGAAAAACTGTTTTTT
TRBD2	.	TRBV7-2	TRBJ2-3	CASSLTSISHTQYF	TGTGCCAGCAGCTTGACTAGCATTTCTCATACGCAGTATTTT
TRBD1	.	TRBV18	TRBJ2-7	CASSKGQGAVYEQYF	TGTGCCAGCTCAAAGGGACAGGGGGCAGTATACGAGCAGTACTTC
TRBD1	.	TRBV5-1	TRBJ2-1	CASSWTGGTYNEQFF	TGCGCCAGCAGCTGGACAGGGGGTACCTACAATGAGCAGTTCTTC
TRBD1	.	TRBV6-1	TRBJ1-1	CASSPQGGDTEAFF	TGTGCCAGCAGTCCCCAAGGGGGCGACACTGAAGCTTTCTTT
.	.	TRBV6-5	TRBJ2-5	CASSSSTRGTQYF	TGTGCCAGCAGTTCCTCTACTAGGGGGACCCAGTACTTC
TRBD2	once	TRBV20-1	TRBJ2-3	CSAPMTSGSRDTQYF	TGCAGTGCTCCGATGACTAGCGGGAGCAGAGATACGCAGTATTTT
.	.	TRBV20-1	TRBJ2-7	CSARDVSKPYEQYF	TGCAGTGCTAGAGATGTATCAAAGCCCTACGAGCAGTACTTC
.	.	TRBV6-2/TRBV6-3	TRBJ2-7	CASSRDLAGEEQYF	TGTGCCAGCAGTCGGGACTTGGCGGGTGAGGAGCAGTACTTC
TRBD1	.	TRBV28	TRBJ1-2	CASSPPGDRAGYGYTF	TGTGCCAGCAGTCCCCCCGGGGACAGGGCGGGCTATGGCTACACCTTC
.	.	TRBV24-1	TRBJ1-5	CATSDFNQPQHF	TGTGCCACCAGTGATTTTAATCAGCCCCAGCATTTT
.	.	TRBV5-4	TRBJ1-5	CAMGTFNQPQHF	TGTGCCATGGGGACGTTCAATCAGCCCCAGCATTTT
.	.	TRBV27	TRBJ1-1	CASSPWGVRRRRTEAFF	TGTGCCAGCAGTCCCTGGGGGGTCAGGAGACGCCGAACTGAAGCTTTCTTT
TRBD1	few	TRBV28	TRBJ1-6	CASTTRRRDRSSPLHF	TGTGCCAGCACCACAAGGCGTAGGGACAGATCTTCACCCCTCCACTTT
.	.	TRBV7-9	TRBJ1-3	CASSSNRAPGNTIYF	TGTGCCAGCAGCTCGAACAGGGCCCCTGGAAACACCATATATTTT
.	once	TRBV28	TRBJ1-4	CASSLGGRLFF	TGTGCCAGCAGTTTAGGCGGTAGGCTGTTTTTT
.	.	TRBV11-2	TRBJ2-7	CASSQLGRSKYEQYF	TGTGCCAGCAGCCAATTAGGGAGAAGTAAATACGAGCAGTACTTC
.	.	TRBV24-1	TRBJ1-5	CATSVGNQPQHF	TGTGCCACCAGTGTCGGGAATCAGCCCCAGCATTTT
.	.	TRBV7-2	TRBJ1-2	CASSLTDLNYGYTF	TGTGCCAGCAGCTTAACCGATCTTAACTATGGCTACACCTTC
.	.	TRBV15	TRBJ1-1	CATSVRMNTEAFF	TGTGCCACCAGCGTAAGGATGAACACTGAAGCTTTCTTT
.	few	TRBV5-4	TRBJ1-1	CASKPPGNTEAFF	TGTGCCAGCAAACCACCGGGGAACACTGAAGCTTTCTTT
.	.	TRBV20-1	TRBJ2-5	CSARHPTPSVGGQETQYF	TGCAGTGCTAGACACCCAACTCCTAGTGTTGGAGGGCAAGAGACCCAGTACTTC
.	few	TRBV6-4	TRBJ2-2	CASSVEASAGELFF	TGTGCCAGCAGTGTTGAAGCCAGCGCCGGGGAGCTGTTTTTT
TRBD1	few	TRBV2	TRBJ1-2	CASSEDRDGSGYTF	TGTGCCAGCAGTGAGGACAGGGACGGTAGTGGCTACACCTTC
TRBD1	.	TRBV18	TRBJ1-2	CASSDRGRNYGYTF	TGTGCCAGCTCAGACAGGGGGCGTAACTATGGCTACACCTTC